The 12 T cell receptor beta chains presented below share a single source sample, sequenced in a study of T-cell memory formation after mild COVID-19 (dated by TCRdb to the early 2020s). Libraries came from 5' RACE. This sample was sequenced with an Illumina NovaSeq 6000. In TCRdb, the public reads were trimmed at Q25 with fastp and aligned with MiXCR, with productive beta chains retained. Here each entry gathers all rows of one CDR3 protein and keeps the most common genes and DNA. A total of about 340,000 distinct CDR3 sequences appear in this sample, around 20% of them only once. 21% of the sample is in the top ten clones. The sample was PBMCs or a T cell subset sorted from them (not recorded which). These receptors all come from a man aged 18 to 29 who had mild COVID-19 (a few samples of this study predate the infection). The sample titles of this study are shuffled in the database, so cell type and time point are left out; the donor was told from shared clones.

The CDR3 nucleotides read TGCGCCAGCAAGGGGCAGTCGAATGAAAAACTGTTTTTT. Its translation is CASKGQSNEKLFF. The gene calls are TRBV10-2 and TRBJ1-4, with a possible D match to TRBD1 (5 bases). Germline CDR1 reads WSHSY; CDR2 reads SAAADI. The V end was cut by 7 bases, the J end by 5 bases, with 11 bases between. This CDR3 has 13 residues.

The chain recombines TRBV7-9 with TRBJ1-1; D call uncertain. Germline V gene data show CDR1 as SEHNR and CDR2 as FQNEAQ (reference sequence). There are 14 residues in the CDR3. V shed 1 base and J shed 1 base, with 7 bases lying between them. CDR3 sequence reads: CASSLVAENTEAFF. CDR3 nucleotides: TGTGCCAGCAGCTTAGTTGCCGAGAACACTGAAGCTTTCTTT.

This clonotype has just a few counts. J is TRBJ2-7 and V is TRBV6-2 or TRBV6-3, with 10 bases identical to TRBD1. From germline, CDR1 is MNHEY and CDR2 SVGEGT. The CDR3 runs to 13 residues. V shed 10 bases and J 5 bases; nucleotides not matched to a gene: 8. The CDR3 here is CATPGQGKNEQYF. The CDR3 region has the DNA TGTGCCACCCCGGGACAGGGGAAGAACGAGCAGTACTTC.

This clonotype was observed a few times. The rearrangement uses TRBV11-2 and TRBJ2-3, with D perhaps TRBD2 (6 bases). The germline V gene encodes CDR1 SGHAT and CDR2 FQNNGV. There are 16 residues in the CDR3. V shed 4 bases and J shed 0 bases, with 14 bases lying between them. CDR3 sequence reads: CASSSLGGSSTDTQYF. Written as DNA, the CDR3 is TGTGCCAGCAGCTCCCTGGGGGGAAGTAGCACAGATACGCAGTATTTT.

This clonotype was detected only a few times. The rearrangement uses TRBV7-3 and TRBJ2-3; no firm D call. Between the trimmed V and J ends, which lost 3 bases and 0 bases, there was a span of 10 bases. The CDR3 contains 15 residues. CDR1 and CDR2 (germline): SGHTA, FQGTGA. CDR3 in DNA: TGTGCCAGCAGCTTTTGGCGGTCTAGCACAGATACGCAGTATTTT. This gives the protein CASSFWRSSTDTQYF.

This clonotype was counted at least ten times. The chain uses TRBV7-2 and TRBJ2-7, with D unclear. Germline values: CDR1 SGHTA, CDR2 FQGNSA. The CDR3 loop spans 12 amino acids. Trimming left V 4 bases short and J 4 bases short, with 8 bases between. The CDR3 is CASSSSNYEQYF. The DNA for the CDR3 is TGTGCCAGCAGCTCATCTAATTACGAGCAGTACTTC.

This clonotype was detected a few times. This sequence joins TRBV5-1 and TRBJ1-2, with 7 bases fitting TRBD1. Germline CDR1 reads SGHRS; CDR2 reads YFSETQ. V trimming: 5 bases; J trimming: 0 bases; junction bases outside the gene matches: 4. This CDR3 is built from 14 residues. The CDR3 bases are TGCGCCAGCAGAGGGACAGATACTAACTATGGCTACACCTTC. This encodes CASRGTDTNYGYTF.

This chain uses TRBV7-9 with TRBJ2-3; TRBD1 is a possible D gene (7 bases). The CDR3 spans 13 residues. The V end lost 10 bases, the J end lost 2 bases, and 13 bases lay between the germline ends. In germline, CDR1 is SEHNR, CDR2 FQNEAQ (reference sequence). CDR3 nucleotides: TGTGCCATCCAGGGGGGTAACACAGATACGCAGTATTTT. The encoded protein is CAIQGGNTDTQYF.

This sequence joins TRBV6-5 and TRBJ1-1, with D possibly matching TRBD1 (5 bases). V was cut by 2 bases and J by 0 bases, with 10 bases left in between. The CDR3 runs to 15 residues. From germline, CDR1 is MNHEY and CDR2 SVGAGI. CDR3 bases: TGTGCCAGCAGTTACGGGGCGGTTCTGAACACTGAAGCTTTCTTT. Translation gives CASSYGAVLNTEAFF.

This chain connects TRBV2 to TRBJ1-1; possible D gene TRBD1, 5 bases. V lost 4 bases and J lost 5, with 11 bases in between. The CDR3 is 13 residues long. Per germline, CDR1 SNHLY and CDR2 FYNNEI. The CDR3 nucleotides are TGTGCCAGCAGTGGGCCAGGGCGAACTGAAGCTTTCTTT. As protein: CASSGPGRTEAFF.

This clonotype has only a few counts. The chain uses TRBV18 and TRBJ2-2; 8 bases fit TRBD1. The CDR3 sequence is 15 residues long. V lost 6 bases and J lost 3; bases outside the gene matches: 6. The germline V gene has CDR1 KGHSH and CDR2 LQKENI. The CDR3 DNA sequence: TGTGCCAGCTCCGTCGGGACAGGTGACACCGGGGAGCTGTTTTTT. Translated: CASSVGTGDTGELFF. The full variable domain, with the rest looked up from reference TRBV18 and TRBJ2-2, is NAGVMQNPRHLVRRRGQEARLRCSPMKGHSHVYWYRQLPEEGLKFMVYLQKENIIDESGMPKERFSAEFPKEGPSILRIQQVVRGDSAAYFCASSVGTGDTGELFFGEGSRLTVL.

This sequence joins TRBV5-1 and TRBJ1-3; 7 positions match TRBD1. CDR3 length: 13 amino acids. The V gene's germline CDR1 is SGHRS and CDR2 YFSETQ. The V gene end was trimmed by 4 bases and the J gene end by 4 bases; junction bases not matched to a gene: 2. The CDR3 sequence is CASSMGQGNTIYF. The CDR3 DNA reads as TGCGCCAGCAGCATGGGACAGGGAAACACCATATATTTT.